The T cell receptor beta chain under discussion was sequenced for a study of identifying expanded T cells in peripheral blood (dated by TCRdb to between 2017 and 2020). Study-level background: Technical replicates were generated by sequencing separate aliquots of the same genomic DNA pool, and four replicates were compared pairwise. The research as a whole found: For all healthy donors, the variance in clone template counts between approximately 2-week samples rose significantly as total template count increased. Across all healthy-donor time intervals, the beta-binomial model significantly cut both the number of clones called differentially abundant and the false-positive rate. The binomial model flagged approximately 1.3 differentially abundant clones between technical replicates but 15 to 17 over around two weeks and roughly 20 over about four weeks. The authors expected that biological variance in healthy repertoires might rise further over much longer intervals, such as months to years.

No immune events, such as infections, were documented for the healthy donors during the collection period. To calibrate time-dependent variance in a beta-binomial model of T-cell clone differential abundance, blood repertoires from healthy donors were used as a training cohort. There were 10 healthy donors in the training cohort, of whom 3 were female and 7 were male. Donor ages ranged from roughly 25 to 65 years, with an average of around 45 years. Whole blood from each healthy donor was obtained from a commercial supplier and was collected at three time points two to three weeks apart. For immunosequencing, genomic DNA was extracted from unsorted whole blood. Worth noting for this clone: The specificity of this receptor is unknown. Per-nucleotide qualities are absent, and no much larger clonotype sits a single base away.

The immunoSEQ Assay, which relies on bias-controlled multiplex PCR amplification of genomic DNA, was used to profile TCRbeta CDR3 regions. The authors' pipeline ran thus. To quantify the absolute abundance of each unique TCRbeta CDR3 region, the sequences were collapsed and filtered. Differential abundance was assessed using a binomial (Fisher-equivalent) model and a beta-binomial model in which time-dependent variance fitted from healthy donors was added. Clones with fewer than 5 combined templates were excluded, and clones with Benjamini-Hochberg FDR below 0.01 were called differentially abundant. The form v = (b*log(k)+a)^2 was used to model beta-binomial variance as a function of total template count across the two samples. TCRdb carries this immuneACCESS record with in-frame sequences only. Its versions omit some clonotypes, under half of them owing to an unresolved V gene in the studies checked, with the rest unexplained. D and trimming come from the DNA, and the V and J calls and clone size come from that table. A total of 100,000 or so clones appear in this sample, around nine tenths of them only once. The biggest ten clones account for just over 5.5% of the sample.

Measured from the cysteine to the phenylalanine, the CDR3 is 14 residues long. Solely the CDR3 DNA is kept, with 42 bases framed from the first base. CDR1 and CDR2, per the germline V gene, are MGHDK and SYGVNS. V and J lose 1 base and 8 bases, and a span of 12 bases separates them. This receptor was obtained from a person aged 18 to 69 in good health. The chain is assembled from TRBV25-1 and TRBJ1-5; a weak D assignment points to TRBD1 (5 bases agree). The material sequenced was blood. The CDR3 protein: CASSEWAGREPQHF. The bases read TGTGCCAGCAGTGAATGGGCAGGGAGGGAGCCCCAGCATTTT. When the CDR3 is completed using the reference TRBV25-1 and TRBJ1-5 genes on either side, the full variable domain is EADIYQTPRYLVIGTGKKITLECSQTMGHDKMYWYQQDPGMELHLIHYSYGVNSTEKGDLSSESTVSRIRTEHFPLTLESARPSHTSQYLCASSEWAGREPQHFGDGTRLSIL.